These 13 T cell receptor beta chains were all obtained from the same sample, sequenced in a study of control samples from healthy donors and cancer patients. Sequenced by immunoSEQ multiplex PCR; TCRdb stores in-frame clones only, minus some. The data contain 130,000 or so clones, around 94% of them singletons. Sequencing was performed on blood. All receptors come from a man aged 35 to 55 in good health.

The J gene is TRBJ1-2, the V gene TRBV6-6; 7 nucleotides agree with TRBD1. V lost 7 bases, J lost 7 bases, and 9 bases stayed unmatched. The CDR3 loop spans 13 amino acids. Germline-derived CDR1 and CDR2 are MNHNY and SVGAGI (reference sequence). CDR3 protein: CASILQGRGGYTF. As DNA, the CDR3 is TGTGCCAGCATTCTACAGGGGCGCGGTGGCTACACCTTC.

This clone was picked up one time. The J gene is TRBJ2-7, the V gene TRBV30; 8 nucleotides line up with TRBD2. This CDR3 is 13 amino acids long. V shed 0 bases, J shed 5 bases, and the junction held 3 bases outside the gene matches. Per the germline V gene, CDR1 is GTSNPN and CDR2 is SVGIG (reference sequence). The CDR3 nucleotides are TGTGCCTGGAGTGTTCAAGCGGGGGACGAGCAGTACTTC. Protein sequence: CAWSVQAGDEQYF.

In DNA form, the CDR3 reads TGTGCCAGCAGCTTAGATTTAGCGGGAGCGGACGGGGAGCTGTTTTTT. This sequence encodes CASSLDLAGADGELFF. V usage is TRBV11-3 and J usage is TRBJ2-2; 9 bases align to TRBD2. The CDR3 loop spans 16 amino acids. Germline CDR1 SGHNT, CDR2 YENEEA. Trimming removed 0 bases from V and 7 bases from J; junction bases left unmatched: 6.

The chain joins TRBV5-6 to TRBJ2-3; no reliable D call. Germline V CDR1 and CDR2: SGHDT, YYEEEE. The CDR3 runs to 14 residues. V gave up 0 bases and J gave up 2 bases, with 7 bases separating them. The CDR3 loop is CASSLGQITDTQYF. CDR3 in DNA: TGTGCCAGCAGCTTGGGGCAGATCACAGATACGCAGTATTTT.

This clone was seen only once. The J gene is TRBJ1-6, the V gene TRBV7-3; D perhaps matches TRBD1 (6 bases). Germline V gene sequence: CDR1 SGHTA, CDR2 FQGTGA. V was clipped by 4 bases and J by 5 bases, with 18 bases between them. The CDR3 totals 17 residues. This CDR3 reads CASSYRGPGHNNSPLHF. In DNA form, the CDR3 reads TGTGCCAGCAGCTATCGGGGTCCGGGACACAATAATTCACCCCTCCACTTT.

This rearrangement joins TRBV7-6 to TRBJ1-1; 7 bases agree with TRBD1. CDR1 is SGHVS, CDR2 FNYEAQ, per germline. After removal of 0 bases from V and 1 base from J, the junction contained 5 bases not matched to a gene. This CDR3 spans 16 amino acids. In DNA form, the CDR3 reads TGTGCCAGCAGCTTAGCCCTGACAGGGTGGAACACTGAAGCTTTCTTT. Residues: CASSLALTGWNTEAFF.

This chain connects TRBV13 to TRBJ1-2, with D possibly being TRBD1 (5 bases). The V gene lost 3 bases and the J gene lost 4 bases, with 9 bases spanning the gap. Looked up from germline, CDR1 is PRHDT and CDR2 is FYEKMQ (reference sequence). This CDR3 has 13 residues. Written as DNA, the CDR3 is TGTGCCAGCAGCTTGACAGCGAGCTATGGCTACACCTTC. This gives the protein CASSLTASYGYTF.

This clone came up once. This chain connects TRBV5-7 to TRBJ1-1; 7 bases line up with TRBD1. TRBV5-7 is known as an ORF, though its function is uncertain. The CDR3 has 15 amino acids. Trimming at V came to 4 bases and at J to 3 bases, leaving 9 bases not matched to a gene. In DNA form, the CDR3 reads TGTGCCAGCAGCCGATACGACAGGGCGGACACTGAAGCTTTCTTT. Amino acids: CASSRYDRADTEAFF.

Comments on this clone: One end of the junction does not line up with germline, which may come from a read error. The genes are TRBV2 and TRBJ2-7; TRBD1 aligns across 9 bases. The germline V gene has CDR1 SNHLY and CDR2 FYNNEI. The CDR3 contains 15 residues. Here the CDR3 DNA reads TGTGCCGGCAGGGGATCCGGGACAGGGAGCGACGAGCAGTACTTC. It yields the protein CAGRGSGTGSDEQYF.

V and J are TRBV5-1 and TRBJ1-1; D is undetermined. The V end lost 4 bases, the J end lost 0 bases, and 7 bases lay between the germline ends. The CDR3 length is 13 residues. Germline V lookup: CDR1 SGHRS, CDR2 YFSETQ. The CDR3 sequence is CASSIEMNTEAFF. The CDR3 bases are TGCGCCAGCAGCATAGAAATGAACACTGAAGCTTTCTTT.

The rearrangement joins TRBV24-1 to TRBJ1-2, with 8 bases lining up with TRBD1. This CDR3 is built from 14 residues. The junction had 7 bases not matched to a gene; V was cut back by 3 bases and J by 8 bases. Germline lookup yields CDR1 KGHDR and CDR2 SFDVKD. The DNA for the CDR3 is TGTGCCACCAGTGATGAGGGCAGGGGGCGCGGCTACACCTTC. This translates into CATSDEGRGRGYTF.

The J gene is TRBJ2-1, the V gene TRBV14, with a possible D match to TRBD2 (5 bases). The CDR3 runs 13 residues. Germline assignment: CDR1 SGHDN and CDR2 FVKESK. V was clipped by 4 bases and J by 10 bases, with 14 bases between them. The CDR3 DNA sequence: TGTGCCAGCAGCCCGAGGGTAGTCGCCGAGCAGTTCTTC. This gives the protein CASSPRVVAEQFF.

The chain links TRBV18 to TRBJ2-7; TRBD1 matches at 7 bases. Germline V lookup: CDR1 KGHSH, CDR2 LQKENI. Losses at the gene ends were 5 bases for V and 2 bases for J; bases not matched to a gene: 9. This CDR3 has 15 amino acids. The CDR3 DNA is TGTGCCAGCTCAGAGAGGACAGGTCCTACCTACGAGCAGTACTTC. Residues: CASSERTGPTYEQYF.